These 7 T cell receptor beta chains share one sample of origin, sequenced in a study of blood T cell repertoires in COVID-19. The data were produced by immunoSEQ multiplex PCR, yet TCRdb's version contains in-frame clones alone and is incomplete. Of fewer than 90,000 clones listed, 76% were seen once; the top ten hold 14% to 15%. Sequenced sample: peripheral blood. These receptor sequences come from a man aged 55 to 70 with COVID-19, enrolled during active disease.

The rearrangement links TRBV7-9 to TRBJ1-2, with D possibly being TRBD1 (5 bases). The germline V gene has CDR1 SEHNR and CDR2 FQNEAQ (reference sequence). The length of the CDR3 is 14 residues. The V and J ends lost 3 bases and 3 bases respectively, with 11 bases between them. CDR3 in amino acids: CASSFQQGDYGYTF. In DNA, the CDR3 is TGTGCCAGCAGCTTCCAGCAGGGCGACTATGGCTACACCTTC.

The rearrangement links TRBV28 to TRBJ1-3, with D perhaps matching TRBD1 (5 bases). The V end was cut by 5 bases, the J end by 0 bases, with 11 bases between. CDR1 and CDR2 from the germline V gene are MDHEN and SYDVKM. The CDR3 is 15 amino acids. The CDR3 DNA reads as TGTGCCAGCAGTGAGGGGACTCTCTCTGGAAACACCATATATTTT. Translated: CASSEGTLSGNTIYF. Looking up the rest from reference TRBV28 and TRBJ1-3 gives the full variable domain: DVKVTQSSRYLVKRTGEKVFLECVQDMDHENMFWYRQDPGLGLRLIYFSYDVKMKEKGDIPEGYSVSREKKERFSLILESASTNQTSMYLCASSEGTLSGNTIYFGEGSWLTVV.

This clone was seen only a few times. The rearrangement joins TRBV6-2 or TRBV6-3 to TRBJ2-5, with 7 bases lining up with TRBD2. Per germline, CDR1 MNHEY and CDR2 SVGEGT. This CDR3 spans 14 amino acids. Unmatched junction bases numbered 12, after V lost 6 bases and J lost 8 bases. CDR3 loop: CASSQRGTGITQYF. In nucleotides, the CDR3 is TGTGCCAGCAGCCAGCGGGGCACAGGAATCACCCAGTACTTC.

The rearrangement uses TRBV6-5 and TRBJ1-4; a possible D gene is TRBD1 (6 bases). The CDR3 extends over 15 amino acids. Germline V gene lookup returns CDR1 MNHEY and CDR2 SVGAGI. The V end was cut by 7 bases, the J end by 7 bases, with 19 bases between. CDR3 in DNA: TGTGCCAGCACCAGTAAAGGGACCAGGGGTGAAAAACTGTTTTTT. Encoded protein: CASTSKGTRGEKLFF.

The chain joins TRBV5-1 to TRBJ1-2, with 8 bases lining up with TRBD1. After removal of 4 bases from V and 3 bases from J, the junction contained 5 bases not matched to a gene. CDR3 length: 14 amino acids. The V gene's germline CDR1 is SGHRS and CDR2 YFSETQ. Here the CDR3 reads CASSQGQGYYGYTF. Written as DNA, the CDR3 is TGCGCCAGCAGCCAAGGACAGGGCTACTATGGCTACACCTTC.

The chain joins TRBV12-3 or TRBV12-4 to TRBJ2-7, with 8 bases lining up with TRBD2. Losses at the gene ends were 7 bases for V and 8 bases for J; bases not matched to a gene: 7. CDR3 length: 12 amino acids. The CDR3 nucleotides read TGTGCCAGCACCAACGGGAGGGAAAAGCAGTACTTC. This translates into CASTNGREKQYF.

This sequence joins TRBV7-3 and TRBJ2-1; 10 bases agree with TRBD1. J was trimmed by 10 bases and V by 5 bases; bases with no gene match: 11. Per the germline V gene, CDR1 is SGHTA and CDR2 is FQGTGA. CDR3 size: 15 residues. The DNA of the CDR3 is TGTGCCAGCAGCCAAGGCCCCGGGACAGGGGACGAGCAGTTCTTC. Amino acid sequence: CASSQGPGTGDEQFF.